This is a list of T cell receptor beta chains from one sample in a study of cytomegalovirus exposure and HLA in healthy donors. Measured with immunoSEQ multiplex PCR; TCRdb has only the in-frame clones, and not every one. The sample shows 150,000 or so clones, roughly 74% of them seen only once. Sequenced material: PBMCs. These receptors were obtained from a woman in her thirties or forties in good health and CMV-seropositive. Both conserved end residues are part of each CDR3. Each record gives: J gene, V gene, D gene, clone size, CDR3 protein, CDR3 DNA. The D gene is left open where the match is weak. Clone size appears in some rows only: once, few, many, or a class for an expanded clone.

TRBJ2-7,TRBV18,TRBD2,-,CASSLIAGGILGEQYF,TGTGCCAGCTCACTCATAGCGGGAGGGATCCTAGGCGAGCAGTACTTC
TRBJ1-5,TRBV18,-,-,CASSPPKGRNSNQPQHF,TGTGCCAGCTCACCACCGAAGGGGCGGAATTCCAATCAGCCCCAGCATTTT
TRBJ2-5,TRBV4-3,-,few,CASSQSWVGGETQYF,TGCGCCAGCAGCCAATCTTGGGTTGGGGGGGAGACCCAGTACTTC
TRBJ2-7,TRBV27,TRBD2,-,CASSLRGWTSGIEQYF,TGTGCCAGCAGTCTTCGGGGGTGGACTAGCGGGATCGAGCAGTACTTC
TRBJ2-1,TRBV6-4,-,-,CASSDTGTPRRNEQFF,TGTGCCAGCAGTGACACCGGGACTCCCCGGAGGAATGAGCAGTTCTTC
TRBJ2-7,TRBV18,TRBD1,-,CASSPARGLYEQYF,TGTGCCAGCTCACCGGCCAGGGGGCTATACGAGCAGTACTTC
TRBJ2-2,TRBV9,-,-,CASSGRLVTGELFF,TGTGCCAGCAGCGGACGACTAGTCACCGGGGAGCTGTTTTTT
TRBJ1-1,TRBV28,-,-,CASSLRGGGTEAFF,TGTGCCAGCAGTTTAAGGGGGGGAGGCACTGAAGCTTTCTTT
TRBJ1-3,TRBV15,-,-,CATSRAGNGNTIYF,TGTGCCACCAGCAGAGCAGGGAATGGAAACACCATATATTTT
TRBJ2-3,TRBV9,TRBD1,few,CASSGDRGTDTQYF,TGTGCCAGCAGCGGAGACAGGGGGACAGATACGCAGTATTTT
TRBJ2-1,TRBV19,TRBD2,-,CASSPGTSGRGNEQFF,TGTGCCAGTAGTCCGGGGACTAGCGGGAGGGGGAATGAGCAGTTCTTC
TRBJ2-1,TRBV15,-,-,CATSSVLSNEQFF,TGTGCCACCTCTAGCGTACTTTCGAATGAGCAGTTCTTC
TRBJ2-7,TRBV5-1,TRBD1,-,CASSQPPGQGYGEQYF,TGCGCCAGCAGCCAACCTCCGGGACAGGGATATGGCGAGCAGTACTTC
TRBJ2-7,TRBV5-8,-,-,CASSNCEQYF,TGTGCCAGCAGTAACTGCGAGCAGTACTTC
TRBJ1-2,TRBV6-5,TRBD1,few,CASSEGTGAGYTF,TGTGCCAGCAGCGAAGGGACAGGGGCTGGCTACACCTTC
TRBJ1-6,TRBV6-5,-,once,CASSYRGVRSSPLHF,TGTGCCAGCAGTTACCGGGGAGTAAGAAGTTCACCCCTCCACTTT
TRBJ2-2,TRBV27,TRBD2,-,CASSFSGRGPGELFF,TGTGCCAGCAGTTTTAGCGGGAGAGGGCCCGGGGAGCTGTTTTTT
TRBJ2-5,TRBV5-6,-,-,CASSPLHSKETQYF,TGTGCCAGCAGCCCGCTTCACTCGAAAGAGACCCAGTACTTC
TRBJ2-5,TRBV4-3,-,-,CASSLGVGETQYF,TGCGCCAGCAGCCTCGGGGTTGGAGAGACCCAGTACTTC
TRBJ2-7,TRBV7-9,TRBD1,-,CASSLSGQAYEQYF,TGTGCCAGCAGCTTATCCGGACAGGCCTACGAGCAGTACTTC
TRBJ2-6,TRBV5-5,-,once,CASSPTGERVSGANVLTF,TGTGCCAGCAGCCCAACAGGAGAAAGGGTCTCTGGGGCCAACGTCCTGACTTTC
TRBJ2-3,TRBV5-4,TRBD2,-,CASSILAGVADTQYF,TGTGCCAGCAGCATTCTAGCGGGAGTAGCAGATACGCAGTATTTT
TRBJ2-1,TRBV5-5,-,-,CASSIRPAGHEQFF,TGTGCCAGCAGCATCCGCCCAGCAGGGCATGAGCAGTTCTTC
TRBJ1-5,TRBV28,TRBD1,-,CASSSDEGAGQPQHF,TGTGCCAGCAGTTCCGATGAGGGGGCAGGCCAGCCCCAGCATTTT
TRBJ2-3,TRBV28,-,-,CASNLAGVDTQYF,TGTGCCAGCAATCTAGCAGGTGTAGATACGCAGTATTTT